The 12 T cell receptor beta chains below come from one sample, sequenced in a study of blood T cell repertoires in COVID-19. Sequenced by immunoSEQ multiplex PCR; TCRdb stores in-frame clones only, minus some. The table has 300,000 to 400,000 clones, around 87% seen once. Sequencing was done on a sample of peripheral blood. Receptors originate from a man aged 50-60 years with active or convalescent COVID-19.

The chain links TRBV5-6 to TRBJ1-5; D is unclear. Germline assignment: CDR1 SGHDT and CDR2 YYEEEE. CDR3 length equals 15 residues. Between the trimmed V and J ends, which lost 0 bases and 0 bases, there was a span of 7 bases. CDR3 protein: CASSLGLNSNQPQHF. CDR3 nucleotides: TGTGCCAGCAGCTTGGGACTGAATAGCAATCAGCCCCAGCATTTT.

This rearrangement joins TRBV30 to TRBJ2-7; 12 bases line up with TRBD1. The CDR3 contains 14 residues. V dropped 0 bases and J dropped 9; count of bases not matched to a gene: 6. From germline, CDR1 is GTSNPN and CDR2 SVGIG (reference sequence). This CDR3 reads CAWSVGQGASVQYF. The DNA of the CDR3 is TGTGCCTGGAGTGTGGGACAGGGGGCCTCTGTGCAGTACTTC. Complete variable domain (other parts from reference TRBV30 and TRBJ2-7): SQTIHQWPATLVQPVGSPLSLECTVEGTSNPNLYWYRQAAGRGLQLLFYSVGIGQISSEVPQNLSASRPQDRQFILSSKKLLLSDSGFYLCAWSVGQGASVQYFGPGTRLTVT.

The chain uses TRBV30 and TRBJ2-3; 9 positions match TRBD2. V lost 4 bases, J lost 3 bases, and 2 bases stayed unmatched. From germline, CDR1 is GTSNPN and CDR2 SVGIG (reference sequence). CDR3 size: 13 residues. The chain's CDR3 is CAWTSGNTDTQYF. The CDR3 DNA reads TGTGCCTGGACTAGCGGGAATACAGATACGCAGTATTTT.

The chain couples TRBV28 to TRBJ2-5; TRBD2 matches at 7 bases. This CDR3 contains 13 residues. CDR1 MDHEN and CDR2 SYDVKM come from the germline V gene. Germline trimming cut 3 bases from V and 3 bases from J; bases unmatched to any gene: 1. CDR3 in DNA: TGTGCCAGCAGTTTCCGGGGGGAAGAGACCCAGTACTTC. This codes for CASSFRGEETQYF.

The J gene is TRBJ2-2, the V gene TRBV6-2 or TRBV6-3, with a tentative D call TRBD1 (5 bases). V lost 5 bases and J lost 5, with 12 bases in between. In germline, CDR1 is MNHEY, CDR2 SVGEGT. CDR3 length: 14 amino acids. The CDR3 DNA sequence: TGTGCCAGCAGTCGGACAAGGTCAACCGGGGAGCTGTTTTTT. Residues: CASSRTRSTGELFF.

The V and J genes are TRBV21-1 and TRBJ1-2. TRBV21-1 is noted as a pseudogene. This CDR3 is built from 14 residues. CDR3 coding DNA: TGTGCCAGCAGCAAATCAAGCCGCGTCTATGGCTACACCTTC. This encodes CASSKSSRVYGYTF.

This clone was detected once. The rearrangement joins TRBV29-1 to TRBJ1-4; 10 bases agree with TRBD1. The ends lost 6 bases at V and 5 bases at J; junction bases unmatched: 15. Germline lookup yields CDR1 SQVTM and CDR2 ANQGSEA. The CDR3 has 17 residues. CDR3 nucleotide sequence: TGCAGCGTCCGGGACAGGGGAAGCCATTCTGGGAATGAAAAACTGTTTTTT. The encoded protein is CSVRDRGSHSGNEKLFF. The full variable domain, rest sourced from reference TRBV29-1 and TRBJ1-4, is SAVISQKPSRDICQRGTSLTIQCQVDSQVTMMFWYRQQPGQSLTLIATANQGSEATYESGFVIDKFPISRPNLTFSTLTVSNMSPEDSSIYLCSVRDRGSHSGNEKLFFGSGTQLSVL.

This chain joins TRBV7-8 and TRBJ2-5; D is undetermined. The CDR3 is 12 residues long. From germline, CDR1 is SGHVS and CDR2 FQNEAQ. V lost 10 bases and J lost 1, with 10 bases in between. The CDR3 spells CATTTPQETQYF. The CDR3 DNA reads TGTGCCACAACTACCCCCCAAGAGACCCAGTACTTC.

This chain joins TRBV7-3 and TRBJ1-6; possible D gene TRBD1, 5 bases. This CDR3 is built from 13 residues. The germline V and J ends were trimmed by 5 bases and 10 bases, with 12 bases remaining between them. Germline lookup yields CDR1 SGHTA and CDR2 FQGTGA. CDR3 loop: CASSPGVGSPLHF. In DNA form, the CDR3 reads TGTGCCAGCAGCCCGGGGGTCGGATCACCCCTCCACTTT. Full variable domain (outside the CDR3, taken from reference TRBV7-3 and TRBJ1-6): GAGVSQTPSNKVTEKGKYVELRCDPISGHTALYWYRQSLGQGPEFLIYFQGTGAADDSGLPNDRFFAVRPEGSVSTLKIQRTERGDSAVYLCASSPGVGSPLHFGNGTRLTVT.

A few counts support this clone. The chain uses TRBV10-3 and TRBJ2-7; 9 bases align to TRBD2. Unmatched junction bases numbered 10, after V lost 5 bases and J lost 2 bases. Germline CDR1 reads ENHRY; CDR2 reads SYGVKD. This CDR3 is built from 16 residues. CDR3 nucleotides: TGTGCCATCAGTAGCACCCCTAGCGGGGTAACCTACGAGCAGTACTTC. Translation gives CAISSTPSGVTYEQYF.

CDR3 coding DNA: TGTGCCAGCAGCCCAGACCTACCGGGACTAGCGAGAAATACGCAGTATTTT. It is translated as CASSPDLPGLARNTQYF. This sequence joins TRBV7-2 and TRBJ2-3; the match to TRBD2 covers 10 bases. J was trimmed by 7 bases and V by 5 bases; bases with no gene match: 15. This CDR3 region has 17 residues. CDR1 and CDR2 from the germline V gene are SGHTA and FQGNSA.

The chain combines TRBV5-4 with TRBJ1-3, with 8 bases fitting TRBD1. This CDR3 region has 17 residues. V trimming: 4 bases; J trimming: 0 bases; junction bases outside the gene matches: 9. Looked up from germline, CDR1 is SGHNT and CDR2 is YYREEE (reference sequence). CDR3 residues: CASSTGQGLTSGNTIYF. The CDR3 nucleotides are TGTGCCAGCAGCACCGGACAGGGATTGACCTCTGGAAACACCATATATTTT.